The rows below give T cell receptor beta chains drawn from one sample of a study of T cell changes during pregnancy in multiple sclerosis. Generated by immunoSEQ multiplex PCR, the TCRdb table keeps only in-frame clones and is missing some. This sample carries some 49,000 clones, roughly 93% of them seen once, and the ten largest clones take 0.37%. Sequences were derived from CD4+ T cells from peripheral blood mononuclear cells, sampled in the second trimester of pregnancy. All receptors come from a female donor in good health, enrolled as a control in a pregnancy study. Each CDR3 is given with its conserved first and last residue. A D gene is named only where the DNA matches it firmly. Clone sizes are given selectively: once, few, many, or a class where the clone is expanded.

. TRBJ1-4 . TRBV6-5 CASRVALNEKLFF TGTGCCAGCAGAGTAGCTCTAAATGAAAAACTGTTTTTT
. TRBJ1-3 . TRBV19 CASSMRRGLSGNTIYF TGTGCCAGTAGTATGCGAAGGGGACTCTCTGGAAACACCATATATTTT
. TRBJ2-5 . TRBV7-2 CASSLSGLLVTGETQYF TGTGCCAGCAGCTTAAGTGGACTCCTGGTAACGGGCGAGACCCAGTACTTC
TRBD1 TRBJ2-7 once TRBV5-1 CASSPTGAELYEQYF TGCGCCAGCAGCCCGACAGGGGCCGAACTCTACGAGCAGTACTTC
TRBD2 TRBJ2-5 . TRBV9 CASSAGLAGAQETQYF TGTGCCAGCAGCGCGGGACTAGCGGGGGCCCAAGAGACCCAGTACTTC
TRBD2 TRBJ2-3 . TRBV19 CASSIRIERGSLGDTQYF TGTGCCAGTAGTATCCGAATTGAGCGGGGGAGCCTAGGAGATACGCAGTATTTT
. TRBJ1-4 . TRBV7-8 CASSYNSLSNEKLFF TGTGCCAGCAGCTATAACAGCCTTTCTAATGAAAAACTGTTTTTT
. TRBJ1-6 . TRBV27 CASSPSRSNSYNSPLHF TGTGCCAGCAGTCCCTCGAGGTCCAACTCCTATAATTCACCCCTCCACTTT
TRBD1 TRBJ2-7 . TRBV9 CASSASGTGTYEQYF TGTGCCAGCAGCGCATCCGGGACAGGTACCTACGAGCAGTACTTC
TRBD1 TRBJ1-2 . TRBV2 CASEIDRDYGYTF TGTGCCAGCGAGATCGACAGGGACTATGGCTACACCTTC
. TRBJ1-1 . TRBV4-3 CASSRERGIGTEAFF TGCGCCAGCAGCCGAGAAAGGGGCATCGGCACTGAAGCTTTCTTT
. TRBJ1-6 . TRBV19 CASQTAAGFYNSPLHF TGTGCCAGTCAGACCGCGGCGGGCTTCTATAATTCACCCCTCCACTTT
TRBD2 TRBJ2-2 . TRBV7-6 CASSLARPSGGAITGELFF TGTGCCAGCAGCTTAGCGCGGCCTAGCGGGGGGGCCATCACCGGGGAGCTGTTTTTT
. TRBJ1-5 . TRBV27 CASSRGGGGQPQHF TGTGCCAGCAGTAGAGGGGGGGGAGGGCAGCCCCAGCATTTT
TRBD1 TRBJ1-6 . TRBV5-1 CASSSIGTGGTAGNSPLHF TGCGCCAGCAGCTCTATAGGGACAGGGGGTACTGCCGGGAATTCACCCCTCCACTTT
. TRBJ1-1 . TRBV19 CASRIWQMNTEAFF TGTGCCAGTAGAATTTGGCAAATGAACACTGAAGCTTTCTTT
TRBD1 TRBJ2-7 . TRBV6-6 CASRIQGREQYF TGTGCCAGCAGGATACAGGGGCGCGAGCAGTACTTC
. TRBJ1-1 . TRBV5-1 CASSLARAGDTEAFF TGCGCCAGCAGCTTGGCCAGGGCTGGAGACACTGAAGCTTTCTTT
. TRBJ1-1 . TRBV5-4 CASSLGGSAEAFF TGTGCCAGCAGCTTGGGAGGGTCGGCTGAAGCTTTCTTT
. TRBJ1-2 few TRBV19 CASILTGGLDGYTF TGTGCCAGTATCCTGACAGGAGGCCTCGATGGCTACACCTTC
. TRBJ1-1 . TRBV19 CASKKAGALNTEAFF TGTGCCAGTAAAAAAGCAGGGGCTTTGAACACTGAAGCTTTCTTT
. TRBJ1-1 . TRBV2 CASILQVQNTEAFF TGTGCCAGCATCTTACAGGTTCAGAACACTGAAGCTTTCTTT
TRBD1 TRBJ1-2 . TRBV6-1 CASSAGTGGGYTF TGTGCCAGCAGTGCCGGGACAGGGGGAGGCTACACCTTC
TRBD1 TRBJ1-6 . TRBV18 CASSRAGTGDNSPLHF TGTGCCAGCTCACGGGCCGGGACAGGGGACAATTCACCCCTCCACTTT
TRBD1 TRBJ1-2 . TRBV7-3 CASSGDSLYGYTF TGTGCCAGCAGCGGGGACAGTCTCTATGGCTACACCTTC
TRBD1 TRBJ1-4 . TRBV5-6 CASSLAGTGILFF TGTGCCAGCAGCTTGGCCGGGACAGGAATACTGTTTTTT
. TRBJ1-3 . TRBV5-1 CASSRSSGNTIYF TGCGCCAGCAGCCGGAGCTCTGGAAACACCATATATTTT
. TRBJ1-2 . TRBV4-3 CASSQDSVRGYTF TGCGCCAGCAGCCAAGATTCTGTCAGGGGCTACACCTTC
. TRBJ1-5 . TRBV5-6 CASSQRRWGSNQPQHF TGTGCCAGCAGCCAAAGGAGGTGGGGATCAAATCAGCCCCAGCATTTT
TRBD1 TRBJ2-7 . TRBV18 CASSSGQGASEQYF TGTGCCAGCTCATCAGGACAGGGGGCGTCCGAGCAGTACTTC
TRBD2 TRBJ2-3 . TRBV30 CALRTSGGPSTDTQYF TGTGCCTTGCGGACTAGCGGGGGTCCTAGCACAGATACGCAGTATTTT
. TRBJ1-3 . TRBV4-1 CASSQDSQAYTIYF TGCGCCAGCAGCCAAGATTCCCAGGCGTACACCATATATTTT
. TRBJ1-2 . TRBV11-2 CASSLSTPSYYGYTF TGTGCCAGCAGCTTGTCTACGCCGTCATACTATGGCTACACCTTC
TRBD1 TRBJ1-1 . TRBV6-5 CASRTGQGNTEAFF TGTGCCAGCAGGACGGGACAGGGGAACACTGAAGCTTTCTTT
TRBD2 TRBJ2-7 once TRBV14 CASSPSGSYEQYF TGTGCCAGCAGCCCTAGCGGGTCCTACGAGCAGTACTTC
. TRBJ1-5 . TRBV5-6 CASSYRAGLNQPQHF TGTGCCAGCAGCTACAGAGCGGGCCTCAATCAGCCCCAGCATTTT
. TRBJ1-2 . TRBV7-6 CASSLGQDYGYTF TGTGCCAGCAGCTTAGGGCAGGACTATGGCTACACCTTC
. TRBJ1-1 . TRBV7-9 CASSLVYTALNTEAFF TGTGCCAGCAGCTTAGTTTATACAGCCCTGAACACTGAAGCTTTCTTT
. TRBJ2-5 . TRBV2 CASRRTGETQYF TGTGCCAGTAGAAGAACGGGAGAGACCCAGTACTTC
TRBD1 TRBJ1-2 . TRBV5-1 CASTKTGGEYYGYTF TGCGCCAGCACAAAAACAGGGGGCGAATACTATGGCTACACCTTC
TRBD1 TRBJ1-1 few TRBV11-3 CASSRGQGVEAFF TGTGCCAGCAGCCGAGGACAGGGGGTTGAAGCTTTCTTT
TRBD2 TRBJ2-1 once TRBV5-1 CASTVLAGGPDEQFF TGCGCCAGCACCGTACTAGCGGGGGGGCCCGATGAGCAGTTCTTC
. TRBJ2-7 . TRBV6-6 CASSYSRQQGKQYF TGTGCCAGCAGTTATTCCCGACAACAGGGAAAGCAGTACTTC
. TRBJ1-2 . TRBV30 CAWSQTARGYTF TGTGCCTGGAGCCAAACGGCTAGGGGCTACACCTTC
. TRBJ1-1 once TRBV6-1 CASSEVGGSPAYDTEAFF TGTGCCAGCAGTGAAGTGGGGGGTTCCCCGGCCTATGACACTGAAGCTTTCTTT
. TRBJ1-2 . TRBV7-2 CASSLEPGDSYGYTF TGTGCCAGCAGCTTAGAACCGGGGGATAGCTATGGCTACACCTTC
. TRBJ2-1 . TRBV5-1 CASSLQATNEQFF TGCGCCAGCAGCTTACAGGCTACCAATGAGCAGTTCTTC
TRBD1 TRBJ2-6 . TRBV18 CASSSLTGTGTSGANVLTF TGTGCCAGCTCATCGCTAACCGGGACAGGGACCTCTGGGGCCAACGTCCTGACTTTC
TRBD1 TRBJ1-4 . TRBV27 CASRGTGTASTNEKLFF TGTGCCAGCAGGGGGACAGGGACCGCTTCAACTAATGAAAAACTGTTTTTT
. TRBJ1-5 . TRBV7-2 CASSLVGRQNQPQHF TGTGCCAGCAGCTTAGTAGGAAGACAGAATCAGCCCCAGCATTTT
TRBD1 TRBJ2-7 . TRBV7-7 CASSQDRANEQYF TGTGCCAGCAGCCAGGACAGGGCGAACGAGCAGTACTTC
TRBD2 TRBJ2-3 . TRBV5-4 CASSTRLAGGTDTQYF TGTGCCAGCAGCACACGACTAGCGGGGGGCACAGATACGCAGTATTTT
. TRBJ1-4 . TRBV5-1 CASSLEPGRDEKLFF TGCGCCAGCAGCTTGGAACCGGGAAGAGACGAAAAACTGTTTTTT
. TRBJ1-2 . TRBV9 CASSPQGHSPAYGYTF TGTGCCAGCAGCCCCCAGGGACACAGTCCCGCTTATGGCTACACCTTC
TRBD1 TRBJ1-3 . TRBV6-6 CASRADRASGNTIYF TGTGCCAGCAGGGCGGACAGGGCCTCTGGAAACACCATATATTTT
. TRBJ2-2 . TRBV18 CASSAATNTGELFF TGTGCCAGCTCAGCCGCGACGAACACCGGGGAGCTGTTTTTT
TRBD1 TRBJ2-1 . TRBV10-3 CAISRDRGRDRNEQFF TGTGCCATCAGCCGGGACAGGGGGCGCGATAGGAATGAGCAGTTCTTC
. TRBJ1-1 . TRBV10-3 CAISRQRLNTEAFF TGTGCCATCAGCCGACAGCGTTTGAACACTGAAGCTTTCTTT
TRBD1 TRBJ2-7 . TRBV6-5 CASSWGTGTYNEQYF TGTGCCAGCAGTTGGGGGACAGGAACGTATAACGAGCAGTACTTC
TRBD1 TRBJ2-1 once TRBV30 CAWRSRGPSYNEQFF TGTGCCTGGAGATCGAGGGGGCCATCCTACAATGAGCAGTTCTTC